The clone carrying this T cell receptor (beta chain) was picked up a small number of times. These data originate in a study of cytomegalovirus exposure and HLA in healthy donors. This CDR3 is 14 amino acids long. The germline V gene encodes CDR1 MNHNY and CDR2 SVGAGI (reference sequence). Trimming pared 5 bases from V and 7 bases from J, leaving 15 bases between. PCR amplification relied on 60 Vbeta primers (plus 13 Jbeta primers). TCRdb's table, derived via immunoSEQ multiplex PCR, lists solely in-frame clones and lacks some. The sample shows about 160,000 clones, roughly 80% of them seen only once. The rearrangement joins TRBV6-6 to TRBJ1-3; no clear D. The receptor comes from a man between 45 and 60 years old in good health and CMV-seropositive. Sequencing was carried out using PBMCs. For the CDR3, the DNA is TGTGCCAGCAGTCCCCACGGGGAACCGAACACCATATATTTT. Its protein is CASSPHGEPNTIYF.